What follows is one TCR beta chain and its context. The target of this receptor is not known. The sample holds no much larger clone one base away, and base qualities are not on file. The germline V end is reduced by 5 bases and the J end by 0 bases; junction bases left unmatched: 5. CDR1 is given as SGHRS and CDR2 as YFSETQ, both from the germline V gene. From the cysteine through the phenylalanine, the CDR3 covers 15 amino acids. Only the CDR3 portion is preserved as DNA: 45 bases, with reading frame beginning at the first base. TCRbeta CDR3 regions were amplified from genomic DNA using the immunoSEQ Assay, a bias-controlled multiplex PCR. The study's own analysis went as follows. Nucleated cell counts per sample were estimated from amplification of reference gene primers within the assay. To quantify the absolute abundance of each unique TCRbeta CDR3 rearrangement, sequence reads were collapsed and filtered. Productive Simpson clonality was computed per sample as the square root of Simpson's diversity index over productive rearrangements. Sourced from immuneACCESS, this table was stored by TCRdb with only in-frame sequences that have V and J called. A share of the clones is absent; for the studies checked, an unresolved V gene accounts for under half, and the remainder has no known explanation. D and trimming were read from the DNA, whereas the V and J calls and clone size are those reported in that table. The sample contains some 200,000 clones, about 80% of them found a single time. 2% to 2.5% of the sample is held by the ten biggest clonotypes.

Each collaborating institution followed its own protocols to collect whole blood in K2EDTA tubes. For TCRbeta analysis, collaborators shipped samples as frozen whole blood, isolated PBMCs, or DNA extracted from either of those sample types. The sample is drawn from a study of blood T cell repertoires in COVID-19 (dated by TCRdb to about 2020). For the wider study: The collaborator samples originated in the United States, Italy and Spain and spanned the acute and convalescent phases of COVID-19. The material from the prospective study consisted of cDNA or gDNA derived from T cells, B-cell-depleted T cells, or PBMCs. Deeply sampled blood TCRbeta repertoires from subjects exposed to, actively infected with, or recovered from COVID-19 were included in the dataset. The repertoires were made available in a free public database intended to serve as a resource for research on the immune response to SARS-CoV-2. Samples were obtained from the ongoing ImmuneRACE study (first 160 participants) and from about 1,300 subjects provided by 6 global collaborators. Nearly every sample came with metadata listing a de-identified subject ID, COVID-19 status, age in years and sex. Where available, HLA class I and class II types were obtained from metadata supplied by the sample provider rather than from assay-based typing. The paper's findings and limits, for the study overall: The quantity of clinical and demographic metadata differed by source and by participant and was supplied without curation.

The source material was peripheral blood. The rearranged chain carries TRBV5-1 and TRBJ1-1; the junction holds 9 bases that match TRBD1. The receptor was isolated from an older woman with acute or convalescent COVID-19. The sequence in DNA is TGCGCCAGCAGACAGGGGGCTGGAATGAACACTGAAGCTTTCTTT. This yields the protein CASRQGAGMNTEAFF.